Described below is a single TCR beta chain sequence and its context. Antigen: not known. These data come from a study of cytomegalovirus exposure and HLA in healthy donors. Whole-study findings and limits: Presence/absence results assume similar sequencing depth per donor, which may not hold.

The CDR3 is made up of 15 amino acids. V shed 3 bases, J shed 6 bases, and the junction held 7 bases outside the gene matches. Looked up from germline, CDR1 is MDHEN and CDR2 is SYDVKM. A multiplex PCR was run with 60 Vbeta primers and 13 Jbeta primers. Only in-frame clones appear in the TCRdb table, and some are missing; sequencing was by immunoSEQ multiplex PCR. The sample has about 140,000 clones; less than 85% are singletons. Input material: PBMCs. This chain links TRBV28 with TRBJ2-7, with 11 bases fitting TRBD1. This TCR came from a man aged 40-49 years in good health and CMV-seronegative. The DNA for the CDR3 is TGTGCCAGCAGTTTTCGGGGACAGGGGGTTTTCGAGCAGTACTTC. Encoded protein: CASSFRGQGVFEQYF.